The entry below gives a single T cell receptor (beta chain) sequence along with its context. The antigen it recognizes is unknown. Base qualities are missing; no much larger clone stands one base away. This sample is drawn from a study of OX40 agonist ivuxolimab in advanced cancers. A note on the overall study: The costimulatory receptor OX40 (CD134) was targeted by ivuxolimab, a fully human IgG2 agonistic monoclonal antibody. Intravenous ivuxolimab was administered to patients every 2 weeks at six dose levels: 0.01, 0.1, 0.3, 1.5, 3 and 10 mg/kg. Of the approximately 54 dose-escalation patients, hepatocellular carcinoma was present in roughly 19, melanoma in roughly 15, renal cell carcinoma in 9 and head and neck cancer in 9. In the dose-escalation cohort, 82.7% of patients were male, and the mean age was roughly 60 years, with a range of about 20 to 79. Prior anti-PD-1, anti-PD-L1 or anti-CTLA-4 therapy was permitted, and about 40% of dose-escalation patients had received checkpoint inhibitors. Partial responses occurred in three dose-escalation patients, of whom one had hepatocellular carcinoma and two had cutaneous melanoma. The point of sequencing TCRbeta in the periphery was to test whether ivuxolimab changed TCR sequence diversity and drove clonal T-cell expansion. The paper describes the monotherapy dose-escalation part (N = 52 patients) of the phase I trial of ivuxolimab.

Overall study outcomes, separate from this receptor: In partial responders in the 0.1-3.0 mg/kg groups, normalized peripheral clonal expansion was found to be among the lowest, especially among CD8+ T cells. After ivuxolimab, expanded clones were on average more numerous among CD8+ T cells than among CD4+ T cells. At doses of 0.1 to 3.0 mg/kg, clonal expansion of both CD4+ and CD8+ blood T cells was observed from baseline to week 6. Low levels of normalized T-cell clonal expansion were also seen in some patients who did not respond. Antigen specificity was not determined for the clonally expanded peripheral T cells.

Genomic DNA was isolated from the sorted cells so that the TCRbeta CDR3 region could be sequenced. The immunoSEQ Assay was used for sequencing of TCRbeta CDR3 regions. TCRdb took this table from immuneACCESS and kept in-frame rearrangements with V and J called. Such tables lack part of the clones; where checked against another copy, unresolved V genes explain under half of the gap, and the rest is unexplained. The sample table shows approximately 94,000 clones, and about 88% are seen once. About 0.15% of the sample goes to the ten largest clones. Its CDR3 holds 12 amino acids, cysteine through phenylalanine. The kept DNA is CDR3 alone, 36 bases in frame from the first base. Trimming removed 4 bases from V and 8 bases from J, leaving 7 bases between the germline ends. From the germline V gene (reference sequence), CDR1 is SGHNT and CDR2 is YYREEE. The trial excluded patients who had a history of autoimmune disease or who were on systemic immunosuppression. In every dose cohort, peripheral blood was drawn for TCR sequencing at baseline, cycle 4 day 1, and cycle 7 day 1. The samples were drawn from a first-in-human, open-label, multicenter phase I dose-escalation trial of ivuxolimab. The trial enrolled adults with locally advanced or metastatic head and neck squamous cell, hepatocellular, melanoma or renal cell carcinoma. Before TCR sequencing, CD4+ T cells and CD8+ T cells from peripheral blood were sorted into separate populations.

The origin of this receptor is an adult with an advanced solid tumor such as melanoma, head and neck, liver or kidney cancer. The sample consisted of CD4+ or CD8+ T cells sorted from blood, taken in a trial of the OX40 agonist ivuxolimab. The chain is assembled from TRBV5-4 and TRBJ1-6; TRBD1 is possibly the D segment (5 matching bases). The sequenced DNA: TGTGCCAGCAGCCCCAGGGATTCACCCCTCCACTTT. It encodes CASSPRDSPLHF.